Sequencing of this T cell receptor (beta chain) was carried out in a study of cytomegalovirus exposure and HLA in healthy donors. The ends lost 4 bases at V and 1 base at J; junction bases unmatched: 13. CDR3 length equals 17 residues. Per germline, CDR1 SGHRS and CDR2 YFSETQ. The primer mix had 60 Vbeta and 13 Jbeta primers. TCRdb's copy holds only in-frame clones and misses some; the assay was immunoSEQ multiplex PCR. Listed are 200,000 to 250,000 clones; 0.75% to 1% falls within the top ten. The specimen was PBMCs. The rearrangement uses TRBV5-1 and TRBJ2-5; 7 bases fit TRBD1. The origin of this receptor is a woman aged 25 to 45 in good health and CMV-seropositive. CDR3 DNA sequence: TGCGCCAGCAGCAGTAGAACATTGGACAGGCCCCAAGAGACCCAGTACTTC. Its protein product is CASSSRTLDRPQETQYF.